These T cell receptor beta chains were read from a single sample in a study of blood T cell repertoires in COVID-19. Clones were sequenced by immunoSEQ multiplex PCR, and TCRdb holds only the in-frame ones, with some missing. The table shows about 260,000 clones, with around 87% occurring only once. The sample consisted of peripheral blood. The receptors were gathered from a woman aged 40 to 50 who had recovered from COVID-19. Both conserved end residues are part of each CDR3. The order of the fields is J gene, clone size, CDR3 length, V gene, D gene, CDR3 DNA, CDR3 protein. A D gene is named only where the DNA matches it firmly. For some rows the clone size is stated as once, few or many, or as a class when expanded; others skip it.

j_gene: TRBJ2-2; abundance: NA; len: 16; v_gene: TRBV4-3; d_gene: TRBD1; CDR3nt: TGCGCCAGCAGCCAAGACGGGACAGGGTCTGGCGGGGAGCTGTTTTTT; CDR3aa: CASSQDGTGSGGELFF
j_gene: TRBJ1-1; abundance: NA; len: 14; v_gene: TRBV5-1; d_gene: NA; CDR3nt: TGCGCCAGCAGCTTGGACGGGGTAGGTACTGAAGCTTTCTTT; CDR3aa: CASSLDGVGTEAFF
j_gene: TRBJ2-5; abundance: NA; len: 15; v_gene: TRBV5-4; d_gene: TRBD2; CDR3nt: TGTGCCAGCAGCGGGGGACTAGCGGGGGTGGAGACCCAGTACTTC; CDR3aa: CASSGGLAGVETQYF
j_gene: TRBJ2-7; abundance: NA; len: 14; v_gene: TRBV18; d_gene: TRBD2; CDR3nt: TGTGCCAGCTCACCAGGACTAGCGGGGTCGGAGCAGTACTTC; CDR3aa: CASSPGLAGSEQYF
j_gene: TRBJ2-3; abundance: NA; len: 18; v_gene: TRBV27; d_gene: TRBD2; CDR3nt: TGTGCCAGCAGTTCACCAGGCCTAGCGGACCTTAGCACAGATACGCAGTATTTT; CDR3aa: CASSSPGLADLSTDTQYF
j_gene: TRBJ2-1; abundance: NA; len: 16; v_gene: TRBV24-1; d_gene: TRBD1; CDR3nt: TGTGCCACCAGTGGTGGCCGGGACAGGGAGGGCAATGAGCAGTTCTTC; CDR3aa: CATSGGRDREGNEQFF
j_gene: TRBJ2-2; abundance: NA; len: 14; v_gene: TRBV27; d_gene: TRBD1; CDR3nt: TGTGCCAGCAGTCTGGGACAGATCACCGGGGAGCTGTTTTTT; CDR3aa: CASSLGQITGELFF
j_gene: TRBJ1-1; abundance: NA; len: 14; v_gene: TRBV2; d_gene: NA; CDR3nt: TGTGCCAGCAGTGAAGTCACAGCAAACACTGAAGCTTTCTTT; CDR3aa: CASSEVTANTEAFF
j_gene: TRBJ2-7; abundance: NA; len: 15; v_gene: TRBV6-5; d_gene: TRBD1; CDR3nt: TGTGCCAGCAGTCATAGACAGGGGATCTCCTACGAGCAGTACTTC; CDR3aa: CASSHRQGISYEQYF
j_gene: TRBJ1-3; abundance: NA; len: 14; v_gene: TRBV19; d_gene: TRBD1; CDR3nt: TGTGCCAGTAGTTCTCAGGGGGCAGGAAACACCATATATTTT; CDR3aa: CASSSQGAGNTIYF
j_gene: TRBJ2-5; abundance: NA; len: 14; v_gene: TRBV7-2; d_gene: TRBD2; CDR3nt: TGTGCCAGCAGCTTTCAGCGGGGGGGAGAGACCCAGTACTTC; CDR3aa: CASSFQRGGETQYF
j_gene: TRBJ2-2; abundance: NA; len: 16; v_gene: TRBV4-3; d_gene: NA; CDR3nt: TGCGCCAGCAGCCAAGATCGTCCAGGAGCAGGGCGGGAGCTGTTTTTT; CDR3aa: CASSQDRPGAGRELFF
j_gene: TRBJ2-1; abundance: NA; len: 15; v_gene: TRBV15; d_gene: TRBD2; CDR3nt: TGTGCCACCAGCGCTACGGGGGGTTCCTACAATGAGCAGTTCTTC; CDR3aa: CATSATGGSYNEQFF
j_gene: TRBJ1-1; abundance: NA; len: 15; v_gene: TRBV18; d_gene: TRBD1; CDR3nt: TGTGCCAGCTCACCGGGCAGGGGGGTATCCACTGAAGCTTTCTTT; CDR3aa: CASSPGRGVSTEAFF
j_gene: TRBJ2-7; abundance: once; len: 13; v_gene: TRBV2; d_gene: NA; CDR3nt: TGTGCCAGCCATTCTAGGGGTTCCTACGAGCAGTACTTC; CDR3aa: CASHSRGSYEQYF
j_gene: TRBJ1-1; abundance: NA; len: 14; v_gene: TRBV5-1; d_gene: NA; CDR3nt: TGCGCCAGCAGCTTGGCCACCAGAAACACTGAAGCTTTCTTT; CDR3aa: CASSLATRNTEAFF
j_gene: TRBJ1-6; abundance: NA; len: 15; v_gene: TRBV2; d_gene: TRBD1; CDR3nt: TGTGCCAGCAGTGTGGACAGGGCAGGGAATTCACCCCTCCACTTT; CDR3aa: CASSVDRAGNSPLHF
j_gene: TRBJ1-5; abundance: NA; len: 13; v_gene: TRBV9; d_gene: NA; CDR3nt: TGTGCCAGCAGCCCAGAGTCGGGGCAGCCCCAGCATTTT; CDR3aa: CASSPESGQPQHF
j_gene: TRBJ2-7; abundance: NA; len: 14; v_gene: TRBV7-8; d_gene: TRBD1; CDR3nt: TGTGCCAGCAGCCAACAGGGGGGTGGTTACGAGCAGTACTTC; CDR3aa: CASSQQGGGYEQYF
j_gene: TRBJ1-1; abundance: NA; len: 15; v_gene: TRBV28; d_gene: NA; CDR3nt: TGTGCCAGCAGTCCTCGAAGGGGCTGGCACACTGAAGCTTTCTTT; CDR3aa: CASSPRRGWHTEAFF
j_gene: TRBJ2-5; abundance: NA; len: 14; v_gene: TRBV5-4; d_gene: NA; CDR3nt: TGTGCCAGCAGCTTGGGGCTAGCCCCTGAGACCCAGTACTTC; CDR3aa: CASSLGLAPETQYF
j_gene: TRBJ2-2; abundance: NA; len: 16; v_gene: TRBV27; d_gene: TRBD1; CDR3nt: TGTGCCAGCAGTTTCGGGACAGGAAGGAACACCGGGGAGCTGTTTTTT; CDR3aa: CASSFGTGRNTGELFF